These 15 T cell receptor beta chains share one sample of origin, sequenced in a study of blood T cells in healthy people across ages (dated by TCRdb to between 2015 and 2017). The method was 5' RACE. TCRdb lists the instrument as Illumina HiSeq 2500. A second PCR of roughly 6 to 12 cycles was performed with a sample-barcoded 5' primer and a J-beta primer mix. In-frame beta chains were kept once TCRdb had trimmed the public reads at Q25 with fastp and called clones with MiXCR. Identical CDR3 protein sequences are pooled into one entry, listed with their most common genes and DNA. This sample gives more than 650,000 distinct CDR3 sequences in total; roughly 50% of them show up just once. Roughly two fifths of the sample is in the top ten clones. Material: blood. The origin of the receptors is a man at least 80 years old in good health.

The chain links TRBV7-2 to TRBJ1-2, with D possibly matching TRBD1 (6 bases). V lost 4 bases to trimming and J lost 1 base, with 16 bases between them. Per germline, CDR1 SGHTA and CDR2 FQGNSA. The length of the CDR3 is 16 residues. The CDR3 here is CASSSPGEVGNYGYTF. DNA for the CDR3: TGTGCCAGCAGCTCCCCAGGGGAGGTTGGTAACTATGGCTACACCTTC.

V and J are TRBV10-3 and TRBJ2-4; TRBD1 agrees at 8 bases. The CDR3 covers 17 residues. The germline V gene has CDR1 ENHRY and CDR2 SYGVKD. The V and J ends lost 0 bases and 2 bases, in that order; junction bases with no gene match: 6. CDR3 DNA: TGTGCCATCAGTGAGTCAGTAGGACAGGGTACCAAAAACATTCAGTACTTC. As protein: CAISESVGQGTKNIQYF.

This clonotype showed up just a few times. This chain connects TRBV12-3 or TRBV12-4 to TRBJ2-1, with TRBD2 identical over 9 bases. The trim removed 2 bases at V and 10 bases at J, leaving 9 bases unmatched. This CDR3 contains 15 residues. This chain's CDR3 is CASSLRPLAGIEQFF. The CDR3 DNA sequence: TGTGCCAGCAGTTTACGTCCCCTAGCGGGAATAGAGCAGTTCTTC.

This clonotype has a handful of counts. The V and J genes are TRBV25-1 and TRBJ1-6; TRBD1 is a possible D gene (5 bases). Germline CDR1 MGHDK, CDR2 SYGVNS. The CDR3 is 15 amino acids. Deletions cut 8 bases from V and 2 bases from J, with 13 bases between. In nucleotides, the CDR3 is TGTGCCAGCCAAGTGCAGGGTGCCTATAATTCACCCCTCCACTTT. The encoded protein is CASQVQGAYNSPLHF.

There are many counts of this clonotype. This chain joins TRBV6-1 and TRBJ2-7; 8 nucleotides align to TRBD1. There are 14 residues in the CDR3. Per the germline V gene, CDR1 is MNHNS and CDR2 is SASEGT. The trim removed 5 bases at V and 1 base at J, leaving 4 bases unmatched. The CDR3 is CASSTTGGSYEQYF. The CDR3 DNA reads as TGTGCCAGCAGTACTACAGGGGGATCCTACGAGCAGTACTTC.

The genes are TRBV25-1 and TRBJ2-5; TRBD1 might be the D (5 bases). The germline gives CDR1 MGHDK, CDR2 SYGVNS. The length of the CDR3 is 14 residues. The V gene lost 1 base and the J gene lost 3 bases, with 9 bases spanning the gap. The CDR3 bases are TGTGCCAGCAGTGAATCGGCCAGGGAAGAGACCCAGTACTTC. Protein product: CASSESAREETQYF.

This chain links TRBV5-6 with TRBJ1-5, with TRBD1 matching 7 bases. Germline V lookup: CDR1 SGHDT, CDR2 YYEEEE. V lost 1 base and J lost 4; bases outside the gene matches: 8. The CDR3 is made up of 16 amino acids. Here the CDR3 reads CASSLLRQGGNQPQHF. The CDR3 DNA sequence: TGTGCCAGCAGCTTGCTACGACAGGGAGGAAATCAGCCCCAGCATTTT.

This clonotype came up a few times. The V and J genes are TRBV5-1 and TRBJ1-6; D not certain. Germline CDR1 SGHRS, CDR2 YFSETQ. Between the trimmed V and J ends, which lost 0 bases and 5 bases, there was a span of 9 bases. The CDR3 covers 15 residues. The CDR3, as DNA: TGCGCCAGCAGCTTGGGTGGGGTGGATAATTCACCCCTCCACTTT. Its translation is CASSLGGVDNSPLHF.

This chain joins TRBV18 and TRBJ2-1; a possible D gene is TRBD2 (5 bases). The germline V and J ends were trimmed by 2 bases and 9 bases, with 8 bases remaining between them. Germline assignment: CDR1 KGHSH and CDR2 LQKENI. CDR3 size: 12 residues. CDR3 region: CASSPGLGEQFF. In nucleotides, the CDR3 is TGTGCCAGCTCACCAGGACTTGGTGAGCAGTTCTTC.

Of note for this clonotype: Relative to the germline gene, one junction end is altered; a read error may explain this. The J gene is TRBJ1-1, the V gene TRBV12-3 or TRBV12-4; D remains ambiguous. This CDR3 spans 15 amino acids. Here the CDR3 reads CVSSLDGGKNREAFF. The CDR3 nucleotides read TGTGTCAGCAGTTTAGATGGCGGAAAGAACCGTGAAGCTTTCTTT.

The chain has TRBV29-1 and TRBJ2-5; tentative D call: TRBD1 (6 bases). Trimming stripped 4 bases from V and 5 bases from J, with 14 bases between. There are 13 residues in the CDR3. From germline, CDR1 is SQVTM and CDR2 ANQGSEA. CDR3 nucleotide sequence: TGCAGCGTTGGGGGGCTATCCCAGGAGACCCAGTACTTC. It specifies CSVGGLSQETQYF.

This chain uses TRBV20-1 with TRBJ2-7; D remains ambiguous. CDR1 DFQATT and CDR2 SNEGSKA come from the germline V gene (reference sequence). Trimming shortened V by 0 bases and J by 2 bases, and 11 bases separated the two germline ends. The CDR3 loop spans 14 amino acids. The CDR3, as DNA: TGCAGTGCTAGAGAAGGAGCAGGACCCTACGAGCAGTACTTC. Amino acid sequence: CSAREGAGPYEQYF.

The chain carries TRBV28 and TRBJ1-6, with D tentatively TRBD1 (5 bases). Trimming stripped 7 bases from V and 10 bases from J, with 20 bases between. CDR3 size: 15 residues. CDR1 and CDR2 (germline): MDHEN, SYDVKM. CDR3 sequence: CASKNPGREGSPLHF. CDR3 nucleotides: TGTGCCAGCAAAAATCCGGGCAGGGAGGGATCACCCCTCCACTTT.

V gene TRBV18 combines with J gene TRBJ1-2; D not resolved. In germline, CDR1 is KGHSH, CDR2 LQKENI. CDR3 length: 16 amino acids. The V gene lost 3 bases and the J gene lost 0 bases, with 14 bases spanning the gap. CDR3 region: CASSPGRTETNYGYTF. DNA of the CDR3: TGTGCCAGCTCACCCGGCAGGACCGAGACTAACTATGGCTACACCTTC.

The J gene is TRBJ1-2, the V gene TRBV2, with D unclear. The CDR3 contains 14 residues. Trimming left V 6 bases short and J 4 bases short, with 15 bases between. The germline V gene encodes CDR1 SNHLY and CDR2 FYNNEI. CDR3 in amino acids: CASSRMGGSYGYTF. The CDR3 nucleotides read TGTGCCAGCAGCCGAATGGGAGGTTCCTATGGCTACACCTTC.